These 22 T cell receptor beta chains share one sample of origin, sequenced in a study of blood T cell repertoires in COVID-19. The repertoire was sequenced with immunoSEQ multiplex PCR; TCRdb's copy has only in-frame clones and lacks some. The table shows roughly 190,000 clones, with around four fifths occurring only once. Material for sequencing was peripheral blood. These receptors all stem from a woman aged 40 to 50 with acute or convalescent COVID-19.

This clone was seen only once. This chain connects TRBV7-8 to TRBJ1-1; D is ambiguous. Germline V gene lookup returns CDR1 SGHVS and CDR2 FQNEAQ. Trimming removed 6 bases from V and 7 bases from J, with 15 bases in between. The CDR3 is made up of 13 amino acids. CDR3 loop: CASSLNRDYEAFF. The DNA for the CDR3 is TGTGCCAGCAGTTTGAACCGGGATTATGAAGCTTTCTTT.

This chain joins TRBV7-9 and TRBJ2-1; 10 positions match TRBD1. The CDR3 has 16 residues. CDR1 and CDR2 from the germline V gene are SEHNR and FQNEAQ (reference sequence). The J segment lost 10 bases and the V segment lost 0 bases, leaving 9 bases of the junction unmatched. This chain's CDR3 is CASSLAYGTGVYEQFF. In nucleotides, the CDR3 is TGTGCCAGCAGCTTAGCGTATGGGACAGGGGTATACGAGCAGTTCTTC.

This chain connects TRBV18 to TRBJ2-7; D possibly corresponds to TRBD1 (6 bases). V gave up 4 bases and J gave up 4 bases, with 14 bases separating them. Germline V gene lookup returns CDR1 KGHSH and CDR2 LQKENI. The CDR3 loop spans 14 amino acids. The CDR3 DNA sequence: TGTGCCAGCTCACTCCGGGACACAGGATACGAGCAGTACTTC. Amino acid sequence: CASSLRDTGYEQYF.

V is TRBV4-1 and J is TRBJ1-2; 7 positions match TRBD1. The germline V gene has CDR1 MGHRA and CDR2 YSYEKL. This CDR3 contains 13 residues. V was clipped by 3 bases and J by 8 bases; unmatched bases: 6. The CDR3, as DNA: TGCGCCAGCAGCCAGGAACAGGGGAAGGGCTACACCTTC. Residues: CASSQEQGKGYTF.

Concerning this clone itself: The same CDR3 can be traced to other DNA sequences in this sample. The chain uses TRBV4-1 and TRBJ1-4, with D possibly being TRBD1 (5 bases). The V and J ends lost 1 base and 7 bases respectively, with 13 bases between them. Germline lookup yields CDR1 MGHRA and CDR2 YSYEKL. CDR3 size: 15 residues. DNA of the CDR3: TGCGCCAGCAGCCAAGTACGGGGGAGCGGTGAAAAACTGTTTTTT. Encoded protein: CASSQVRGSGEKLFF.

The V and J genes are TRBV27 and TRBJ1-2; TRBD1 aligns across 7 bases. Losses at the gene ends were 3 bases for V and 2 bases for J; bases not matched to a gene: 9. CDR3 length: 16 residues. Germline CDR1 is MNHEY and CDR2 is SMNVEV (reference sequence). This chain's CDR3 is CASSLSWDSSNYGYTF. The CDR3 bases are TGTGCCAGCAGTTTGTCCTGGGACAGCTCCAACTATGGCTACACCTTC.

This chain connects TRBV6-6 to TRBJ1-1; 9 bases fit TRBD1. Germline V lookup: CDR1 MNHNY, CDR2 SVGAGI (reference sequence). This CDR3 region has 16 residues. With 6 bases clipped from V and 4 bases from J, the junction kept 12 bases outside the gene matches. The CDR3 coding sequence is TGTGCCAGCAGCGTCAGAAACAGGGGGCGAGTCACTGAAGCTTTCTTT. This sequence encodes CASSVRNRGRVTEAFF.

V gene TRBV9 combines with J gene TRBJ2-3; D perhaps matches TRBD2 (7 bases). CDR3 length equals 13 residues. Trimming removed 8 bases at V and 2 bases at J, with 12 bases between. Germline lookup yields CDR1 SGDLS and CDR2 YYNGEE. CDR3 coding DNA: TGTGCCAGTGGGGGGGGCTACACAGATACGCAGTATTTT. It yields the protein CASGGGYTDTQYF. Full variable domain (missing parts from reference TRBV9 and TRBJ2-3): DSGVTQTPKHLITATGQRVTLRCSPRSGDLSVYWYQQSLDQGLQFLIQYYNGEERAKGNILERFSAQQFPDLHSELNLSSLELGDSALYFCASGGGYTDTQYFGPGTRLTVL.

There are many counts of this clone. Written as DNA, the CDR3 is TGCGCCAGCAGTGAGTCTGGCAGACCAGGAACCCAGCATTTT. Amino acid sequence: CASSESGRPGTQHF. The rearrangement uses TRBV10-1 and TRBJ1-5; no definite D call. This CDR3 has 14 residues. Germline lookup yields CDR1 WNHNN and CDR2 SYGVQD (reference sequence). Trimming cost V 0 bases and J 11 bases, with 14 bases left between them.

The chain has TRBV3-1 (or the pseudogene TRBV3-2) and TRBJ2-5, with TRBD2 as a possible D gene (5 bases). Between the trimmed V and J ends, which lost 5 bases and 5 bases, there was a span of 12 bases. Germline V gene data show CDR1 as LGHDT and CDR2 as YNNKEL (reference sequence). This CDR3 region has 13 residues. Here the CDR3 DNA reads TGTGCCAGCAGCATCACTAGTTTGGAGACCCAGTACTTC. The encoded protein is CASSITSLETQYF.

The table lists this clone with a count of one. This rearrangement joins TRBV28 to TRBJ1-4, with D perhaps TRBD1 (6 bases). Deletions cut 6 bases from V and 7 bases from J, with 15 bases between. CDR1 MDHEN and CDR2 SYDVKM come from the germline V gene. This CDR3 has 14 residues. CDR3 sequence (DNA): TGTGCCAGCAGAGGGCAGGGGTCCGGTGAAAAACTGTTTTTT. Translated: CASRGQGSGEKLFF.

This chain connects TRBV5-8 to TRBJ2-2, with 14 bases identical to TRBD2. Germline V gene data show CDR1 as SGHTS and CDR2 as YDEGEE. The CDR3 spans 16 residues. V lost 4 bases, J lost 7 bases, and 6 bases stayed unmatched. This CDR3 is CASSLGLAGVHGELFF. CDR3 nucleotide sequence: TGTGCCAGCAGCCTGGGACTAGCGGGAGTACACGGGGAGCTGTTTTTT.

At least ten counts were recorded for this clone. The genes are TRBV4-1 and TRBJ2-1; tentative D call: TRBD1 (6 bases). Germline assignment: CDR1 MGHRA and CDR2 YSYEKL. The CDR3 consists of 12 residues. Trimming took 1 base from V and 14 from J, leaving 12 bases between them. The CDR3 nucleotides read TGCGCCAGCAGCCAAGGGGGGCAGGGGAAGTTCTTC. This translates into CASSQGGQGKFF.

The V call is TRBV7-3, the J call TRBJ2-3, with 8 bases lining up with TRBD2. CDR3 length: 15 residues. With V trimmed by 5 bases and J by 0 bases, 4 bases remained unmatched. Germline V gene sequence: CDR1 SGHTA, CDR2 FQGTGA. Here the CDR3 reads CASSMTSASTDTQYF. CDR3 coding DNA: TGTGCCAGCAGCATGACTAGCGCAAGCACAGATACGCAGTATTTT.

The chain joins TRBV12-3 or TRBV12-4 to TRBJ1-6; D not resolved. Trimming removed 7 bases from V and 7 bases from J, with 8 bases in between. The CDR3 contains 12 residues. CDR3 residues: CASTDTNSPLHF. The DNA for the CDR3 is TGTGCCAGCACCGACACAAATTCACCCCTCCACTTT.

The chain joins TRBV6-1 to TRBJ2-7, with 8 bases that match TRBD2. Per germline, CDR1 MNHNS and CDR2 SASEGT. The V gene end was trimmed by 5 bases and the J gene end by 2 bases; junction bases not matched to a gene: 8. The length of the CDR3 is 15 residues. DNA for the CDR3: TGTGCCAGCAGTCCCCGGACTAGCCCGACCTACGAGCAGTACTTC. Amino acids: CASSPRTSPTYEQYF.

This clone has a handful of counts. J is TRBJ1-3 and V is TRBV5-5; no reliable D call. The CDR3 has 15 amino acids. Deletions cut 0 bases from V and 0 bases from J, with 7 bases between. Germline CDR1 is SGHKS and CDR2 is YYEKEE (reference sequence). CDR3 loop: CASSLVPSSGNTIYF. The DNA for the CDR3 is TGTGCCAGCAGCTTGGTCCCGTCCTCTGGAAACACCATATATTTT.

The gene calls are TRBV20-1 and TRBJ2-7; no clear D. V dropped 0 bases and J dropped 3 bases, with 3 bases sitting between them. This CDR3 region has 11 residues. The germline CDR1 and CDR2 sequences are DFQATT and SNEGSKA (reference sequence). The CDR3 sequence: CSARDYYEQYF. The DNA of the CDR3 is TGCAGTGCTAGAGACTACTACGAGCAGTACTTC.

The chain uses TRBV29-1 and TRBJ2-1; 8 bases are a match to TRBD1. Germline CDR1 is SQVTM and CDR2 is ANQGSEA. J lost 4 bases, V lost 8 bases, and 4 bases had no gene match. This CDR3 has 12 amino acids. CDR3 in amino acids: CSSWTGYNEQFF. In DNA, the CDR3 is TGCAGCTCCTGGACAGGGTACAATGAGCAGTTCTTC.

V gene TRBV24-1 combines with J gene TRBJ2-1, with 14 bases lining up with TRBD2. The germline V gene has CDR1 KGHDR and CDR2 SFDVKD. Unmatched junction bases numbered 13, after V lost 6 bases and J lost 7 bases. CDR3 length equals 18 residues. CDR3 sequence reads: CATSPGLAGDANLNEQFF. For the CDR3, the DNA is TGTGCCACCAGTCCGGGACTAGCGGGGGATGCCAATCTGAATGAGCAGTTCTTC.

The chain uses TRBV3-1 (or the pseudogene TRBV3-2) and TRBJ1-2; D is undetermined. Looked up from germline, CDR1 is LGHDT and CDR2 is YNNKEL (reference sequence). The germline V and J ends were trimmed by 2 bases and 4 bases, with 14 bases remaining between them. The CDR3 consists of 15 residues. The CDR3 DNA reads TGTGCCAGCAGCCAAAATCCGGGAACCTCCTATGGCTACACCTTC. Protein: CASSQNPGTSYGYTF.

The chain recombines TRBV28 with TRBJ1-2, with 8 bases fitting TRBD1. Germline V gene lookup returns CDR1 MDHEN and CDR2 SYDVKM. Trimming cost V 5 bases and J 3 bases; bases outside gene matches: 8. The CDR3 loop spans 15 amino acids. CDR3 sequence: CASSPQGAVDYGYTF. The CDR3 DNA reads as TGTGCCAGCAGTCCCCAGGGGGCCGTAGACTATGGCTACACCTTC.